This T cell receptor (beta chain) was obtained from a study of blood T cell repertoires in COVID-19. Study-level information: Researchers got acute and convalescent COVID-19 samples from the United States, Italy and Spain. From T cells, B-cell-depleted T cells, or PBMCs came the material, which was cDNA or gDNA.

Patients from Seattle were sampled longitudinally, starting during active infection. Data came from immunoSEQ multiplex PCR; TCRdb stores just in-frame clones and leaves some out. The profile shows 430,000 or so clones, roughly 90% of them singletons. V lost 4 bases and J 0 bases, leaving 5 bases between the germline ends. Germline-derived CDR1 and CDR2 are SGHTS and YDEGEE. The CDR3 length is 13 residues. This chain joins TRBV5-8 and TRBJ1-5; unclear D gene. The sequencing sample was made of peripheral blood. The sequence came from a man younger than 30 with COVID-19, enrolled during active disease. CDR3 residues: CASSPGSNQPQHF. DNA of the CDR3: TGTGCCAGCAGCCCCGGTAGCAATCAGCCCCAGCATTTT.